The 8 T cell receptor beta chains below come from one sample, sequenced in a study of cytotoxic CD8 clonotypes in ibrutinib-treated CLL. TCRdb keeps only in-frame clones here, not all; method: immunoSEQ multiplex PCR. The data contain 50,000 to 75,000 clones, about 65% of them singletons. The sequencing here drew on PBMCs, taken after 12 months of ibrutinib treatment. Source of these receptors: a human donor with chronic lymphocytic leukemia.

The chain is built from TRBV30 and TRBJ1-2, with D possibly being TRBD1 (6 bases). The CDR3 runs 14 residues. V was shortened by 2 bases and J by 8 bases, with 18 bases between the two germline ends. Germline V gives CDR1 GTSNPN, CDR2 SVGIG (reference sequence). The CDR3 region is CAWSPLPGAEGYTF. The CDR3 region has the DNA TGTGCCTGGAGTCCTCTCCCGGGGGCTGAGGGCTACACCTTC.

The V gene is TRBV11-2, the J gene TRBJ2-1, with 7 nucleotides matching TRBD2. This CDR3 region has 17 residues. CDR1 is SGHAT, CDR2 FQNNGV, per germline. V was pared by 0 bases and J by 7 bases, with 12 bases of the junction left unmatched. DNA of the CDR3: TGTGCCAGCAGCTTAGATGGATGGAGCCAGGGAGGGAATGAGCAGTTCTTC. Protein: CASSLDGWSQGGNEQFF.

The chain links TRBV30 to TRBJ2-7; tentatively, D is TRBD1 (6 bases). Germline-derived CDR1 and CDR2 are GTSNPN and SVGIG (reference sequence). The CDR3 runs to 15 residues. The V end lost 1 base, the J end lost 7 bases, and 20 bases lay between the germline ends. CDR3 DNA sequence: TGTGCCTGGAGTGGGATGGGAACGAAAAGGGGGGAGCAGTACTTC. It yields the protein CAWSGMGTKRGEQYF.

The chain recombines TRBV2 with TRBJ1-3, with 9 bases that match TRBD1. The CDR3 length is 17 residues. Germline V gene data show CDR1 as SNHLY and CDR2 as FYNNEI. V lost 3 bases, J lost 5 bases, and 11 bases stayed unmatched. In nucleotides, the CDR3 is TGTGCCAGCAGTGAGTCCGGACAGGGGTCGGATAGAAACACCATATATTTT. Residues: CASSESGQGSDRNTIYF.

The sample holds one count of this clone. The chain employs TRBV6-5 and TRBJ1-3; possible D gene TRBD1, 5 bases. CDR1 MNHEY and CDR2 SVGAGI come from the germline V gene. V gave up 6 bases and J gave up 0 bases, with 12 bases separating them. This CDR3 is built from 15 residues. The CDR3: CASRAQGPSGNTIYF. The CDR3 nucleotides are TGTGCCAGCAGGGCTCAGGGCCCCTCTGGAAACACCATATATTTT.

The J gene is TRBJ1-5, the V gene TRBV5-6; 7 positions match TRBD1. Germline lookup yields CDR1 SGHDT and CDR2 YYEEEE. This CDR3 has 16 residues. After removal of 2 bases from V and 2 bases from J, the junction contained 7 bases not matched to a gene. This chain's CDR3 is CASSFYDRVGNQPQHF. CDR3 sequence (DNA): TGTGCCAGCAGCTTTTACGACAGGGTAGGCAATCAGCCCCAGCATTTT.

This sequence joins TRBV6-6 and TRBJ1-3; unclear D gene. V gave up 0 bases and J gave up 0 bases, with 9 bases separating them. The germline CDR1 and CDR2 sequences are MNHNY and SVGAGI (reference sequence). The CDR3 length is 16 residues. CDR3 sequence (DNA): TGTGCCAGCAGTTACTCCGCAGTTAGCTCTGGAAACACCATATATTTT. As protein: CASSYSAVSSGNTIYF.

There are a few counts of this clone. J is TRBJ2-5 and V is TRBV5-5; 8 bases line up with TRBD1. Losses at the gene ends were 4 bases for V and 2 bases for J; bases not matched to a gene: 1. The CDR3 runs 13 residues. Germline V gene sequence: CDR1 SGHKS, CDR2 YYEKEE (reference sequence). The CDR3 DNA reads TGTGCCAGCAGCAGGACAGGGCAAGAGACCCAGTACTTC. It specifies CASSRTGQETQYF.